Shown below are 19 T cell receptor beta chains from a single sample sequenced in a study of radiotherapy plus CTLA-4 blockade in lung cancer. Sequencing was performed with immunoSEQ multiplex PCR; in TCRdb, only in-frame clones are kept and a portion is missing. Among about 62,000 clones listed, approximately 75% were seen once. The material was peripheral blood, obtained from a patient treated with radiotherapy plus ipilimumab. These receptors all come from a human donor with non-small cell lung cancer who had a complete response to radiotherapy plus ipilimumab.

The chain employs TRBV27 and TRBJ2-5, with D unresolved. The germline V and J ends were trimmed by 4 bases and 4 bases, with 16 bases remaining between them. CDR1 and CDR2 (germline): MNHEY, SMNVEV (reference sequence). The CDR3 covers 15 residues. CDR3 nucleotide sequence: TGTGCCAGCAGTTCCCTAGGGCCCAGTGGAGAGACCCAGTACTTC. This sequence encodes CASSSLGPSGETQYF.

The chain has TRBV6-5 and TRBJ1-1; D gene ambiguous. The V gene lost 10 bases and the J gene lost 1 base, with 13 bases spanning the gap. This CDR3 is 13 amino acids long. Germline CDR1 MNHEY, CDR2 SVGAGI. The CDR3 nucleotides are TGTGCCATTTCAGGTACCGAGAACACTGAAGCTTTCTTT. Translated, it gives CAISGTENTEAFF.

The CDR3 loop is CASSKDQGAFF. Here the CDR3 DNA reads TGTGCCAGCAGTAAAGACCAGGGAGCTTTCTTT. This rearrangement joins TRBV6-6 to TRBJ1-1, with a tentative D call TRBD1 (5 bases). With 5 bases removed from V and 10 bases from J, the gap between germline ends came to 11 bases. This CDR3 has 11 amino acids. From germline, CDR1 is MNHNY and CDR2 SVGAGI (reference sequence).

This chain links TRBV7-6 with TRBJ2-1, with 9 bases fitting TRBD1. CDR3 length: 17 amino acids. In germline, CDR1 is SGHVS, CDR2 FNYEAQ. V shed 4 bases and J 5 bases; nucleotides not matched to a gene: 12. The CDR3 DNA reads TGTGCCAGCAGCTCCCCGGCGGACAGGGGTTACCACAATGAGCAGTTCTTC. Protein product: CASSSPADRGYHNEQFF.

The genes are TRBV7-8 and TRBJ1-5; no reliable D call. V shed 1 base and J shed 0 bases, with 1 base lying between them. Germline values: CDR1 SGHVS, CDR2 FQNEAQ. CDR3 length: 13 amino acids. The CDR3 bases are TGTGCCAGCAGCTTAGTTAGCAATCAGCCCCAGCATTTT. Protein product: CASSLVSNQPQHF.

This rearrangement joins TRBV5-4 to TRBJ2-5; D remains unclear. Germline V gene data show CDR1 as SGHNT and CDR2 as YYREEE (reference sequence). The CDR3 spans 12 residues. V lost 1 base and J 1 base, leaving 2 bases between the germline ends. The DNA of the CDR3 is TGTGCCAGCAGCTTGCCCCAAGAGACCCAGTACTTC. Translated: CASSLPQETQYF. Variable domain in full (rest from reference TRBV5-4 and TRBJ2-5): ETGVTQSPTHLIKTRGQQVTLRCSSQSGHNTVSWYQQALGQGPQFIFQYYREEENGRGNFPPRFSGLQFPNYSSELNVNALELDDSALYLCASSLPQETQYFGPGTRLLVL.

The chain has TRBV2 and TRBJ2-5, with D uncertain. From germline, CDR1 is SNHLY and CDR2 FYNNEI. V was shortened by 2 bases and J by 5 bases, with 15 bases between the two germline ends. This CDR3 is built from 15 residues. DNA for the CDR3: TGTGCCAGCAGTGAAAGGTCCCTCCCGGAGGAGACCCAGTACTTC. Translating gives CASSERSLPEETQYF. The complete variable domain, with remaining parts taken from reference TRBV2 and TRBJ2-5, reads EPEVTQTPSHQVTQMGQEVILRCVPISNHLYFYWYRQILGQKVEFLVSFYNNEISEKSEIFDDQFSVERPDGSNFTLKIRSTKLEDSAMYFCASSERSLPEETQYFGPGTRLLVL.

The chain carries TRBV11-2 and TRBJ2-3, with 9 nucleotides matching TRBD1. Germline V gene lookup returns CDR1 SGHAT and CDR2 FQNNGV. This CDR3 is 16 amino acids long. Trimming removed 4 bases from V and 2 bases from J; junction bases left unmatched: 7. CDR3: CASSWGWDRATDTQYF. CDR3 nucleotide sequence: TGTGCCAGCAGCTGGGGTTGGGACAGGGCCACAGATACGCAGTATTTT.

The CDR3 spells CAWSRGSGVYSQRYYEQYF. The CDR3 DNA is TGTGCCTGGAGTAGGGGGAGTGGGGTTTATAGCCAGAGATACTACGAGCAGTACTTC. The chain combines TRBV30 with TRBJ2-7; weak D call: TRBD1 (6 bases). V shed 2 bases and J shed 3 bases, with 29 bases lying between them. Germline V lookup: CDR1 GTSNPN, CDR2 SVGIG (reference sequence). CDR3 length equals 19 residues.

The chain carries TRBV9 and TRBJ1-1; D not resolved. The CDR3 has 14 amino acids. Looked up from germline, CDR1 is SGDLS and CDR2 is YYNGEE. Trimming removed 2 bases at V and 8 bases at J, with 16 bases between. CDR3 sequence reads: CASSVVAEGAEAFF. In DNA form, the CDR3 reads TGTGCCAGCAGCGTCGTCGCGGAGGGTGCAGAAGCTTTCTTT. The whole variable domain, remainder taken from reference TRBV9 and TRBJ1-1, is DSGVTQTPKHLITATGQRVTLRCSPRSGDLSVYWYQQSLDQGLQFLIQYYNGEERAKGNILERFSAQQFPDLHSELNLSSLELGDSALYFCASSVVAEGAEAFFGQGTRLTVV.

The V call is TRBV18, the J call TRBJ1-1, with D possibly TRBD1 on 6 matching bases. The CDR3 is 14 residues long. V dropped 6 bases and J dropped 5 bases, with 16 bases sitting between them. Per the germline V gene, CDR1 is KGHSH and CDR2 is LQKENI. The CDR3 DNA reads as TGTGCCAGCTCCGGGGGCGCCGCGGGGACTGAAGCTTTCTTT. Its translation: CASSGGAAGTEAFF. The full variable domain, with the rest looked up from reference TRBV18 and TRBJ1-1, is NAGVMQNPRHLVRRRGQEARLRCSPMKGHSHVYWYRQLPEEGLKFMVYLQKENIIDESGMPKERFSAEFPKEGPSILRIQQVVRGDSAAYFCASSGGAAGTEAFFGQGTRLTVV.

The V call is TRBV10-2, the J call TRBJ1-1; the D gene is possibly TRBD1 (6 bases). Germline CDR1 reads WSHSY; CDR2 reads SAAADI. Trimming shortened V by 8 bases and J by 6 bases, and 22 bases separated the two germline ends. The CDR3 sequence is 15 residues long. This CDR3 reads CASRRPQGMDSEAFF. Written as DNA, the CDR3 is TGCGCCAGCCGCCGCCCCCAGGGGATGGACTCTGAAGCTTTCTTT.

The chain recombines TRBV19 with TRBJ1-2, with 8 bases identical to TRBD1. CDR1 and CDR2 (germline): LNHDA, SQIVND (reference sequence). Losses at the gene ends were 5 bases for V and 8 bases for J; bases not matched to a gene: 7. The CDR3 is 13 amino acids. The CDR3 DNA reads TGTGCCAGTAGTTTCGGACAGGGACGAGGCTACACCTTC. Amino acid sequence: CASSFGQGRGYTF.

The chain recombines TRBV6-5 with TRBJ2-3; 8 bases align to TRBD2. The V segment lost 0 bases and the J segment 2 bases; nucleotides outside the gene matches: 4. CDR3 length: 16 residues. Germline V gene lookup returns CDR1 MNHEY and CDR2 SVGAGI. In DNA, the CDR3 is TGTGCCAGCAGTTACTCTAGCGGGGCTAACACAGATACGCAGTATTTT. This encodes CASSYSSGANTDTQYF.

The chain carries TRBV18 and TRBJ2-5; D perhaps matches TRBD1 (5 bases). The CDR3 has 15 amino acids. Trimming pared 6 bases from V and 1 base from J, leaving 15 bases between. CDR1 KGHSH and CDR2 LQKENI come from the germline V gene. The CDR3 is CASSNPSRGQETQYF. The CDR3, as DNA: TGTGCCAGCTCGAACCCTAGTAGGGGCCAAGAGACCCAGTACTTC.

This sequence joins TRBV6-1 and TRBJ1-4; D call uncertain. The CDR3 is 15 residues long. Germline-derived CDR1 and CDR2 are MNHNS and SASEGT. Trimming stripped 2 bases from V and 7 bases from J, with 14 bases between. DNA of the CDR3: TGTGCCAGCAGTGAATACGGGGTGGGTAGTGAAAAACTGTTTTTT. The encoded protein is CASSEYGVGSEKLFF.

The V call is TRBV19, the J call TRBJ1-2; D gene uncertain. V was cut by 7 bases and J by 0 bases, with 15 bases left in between. The CDR3 has 15 residues. Looked up from germline, CDR1 is LNHDA and CDR2 is SQIVND (reference sequence). The DNA of the CDR3 is TGTGCCAGTATTTCAGGAAGGAACTCTAACTATGGCTACACCTTC. As protein: CASISGRNSNYGYTF.

V usage is TRBV5-1 and J usage is TRBJ1-2; D unresolved. CDR3 length: 16 residues. The V end was cut by 5 bases, the J end by 5 bases, with 22 bases between. Germline V lookup: CDR1 SGHRS, CDR2 YFSETQ. DNA for the CDR3: TGCGCCAGCAGTCTTACGGACCCCGTTGGAGTATATGGCTACACCTTC. Residues: CASSLTDPVGVYGYTF.

This clone was counted once. The chain joins TRBV12-5 to TRBJ2-3; D may be TRBD1 or TRBD2 (5 bases each). CDR3 length equals 17 residues. V lost 8 bases and J 4 bases, leaving 25 bases between the germline ends. The germline gives CDR1 LGHNT, CDR2 FRNRAP. CDR3 region: CASSLGASWELSDTQYF. DNA for the CDR3: TGTGCTAGTTCACTAGGGGCTAGCTGGGAATTGTCAGATACGCAGTATTTT. Full variable domain (missing parts from reference TRBV12-5 and TRBJ2-3): DARVTQTPRHKVTEMGQEVTMRCQPILGHNTVFWYRQTMMQGLELLAYFRNRAPLDDSGMPKDRFSAEMPDATLATLKIQPSEPRDSAVYFCASSLGASWELSDTQYFGPGTRLTVL.